One and the same sample provided the 17 T cell receptor beta chains below, sequenced in a study of blood T cell repertoires in COVID-19. Sequenced by immunoSEQ multiplex PCR; TCRdb stores in-frame clones only, minus some. The sample carries around 120,000 clones, 85% to 90% recorded once. The sequenced sample was peripheral blood. These receptors all come from a woman aged 70 to 79 with acute or convalescent COVID-19.

This rearrangement joins TRBV7-3 to TRBJ2-5, with D uncertain. Between the trimmed V and J ends, which lost 5 bases and 5 bases, there was a span of 12 bases. The CDR3 sequence is 13 residues long. Germline CDR1 reads SGHTA; CDR2 reads FQGTGA. This CDR3 reads CASSQSTGETQYF. The CDR3 DNA sequence: TGTGCCAGCAGCCAATCAACCGGGGAGACCCAGTACTTC.

The rearrangement links TRBV3-1 (or the pseudogene TRBV3-2) to TRBJ1-1; 7 bases are a match to TRBD1. V lost 5 bases to trimming and J lost 1 base; unmatched junction nucleotides: 4. This CDR3 has 14 amino acids. In germline, CDR1 is LGHDT, CDR2 YNNKEL (reference sequence). In nucleotides, the CDR3 is TGTGCCAGCAGCTCACGACAGGGGAACACTGAAGCTTTCTTT. It is translated as CASSSRQGNTEAFF.

V and J are TRBV28 and TRBJ1-5, with D perhaps TRBD1 (6 bases). Germline assignment: CDR1 MDHEN and CDR2 SYDVKM. V was clipped by 3 bases and J by 10 bases, with 22 bases between them. This CDR3 comprises 16 residues. The CDR3 DNA follows: TGTGCCAGCAGTTTTACTTCCGGGACACTAATCAGCCCCCAGCATTTT. As protein: CASSFTSGTLISPQHF.

This clone was detected once. V is TRBV12-3 or TRBV12-4 and J is TRBJ1-2; unclear D gene. The CDR3 sequence is 13 residues long. Trimming took 0 bases from V and 8 from J, leaving 10 bases between them. The CDR3 nucleotides read TGTGCCAGCAGTTTAGCGCGACACGGAGGCTACACCTTC. Amino acids: CASSLARHGGYTF.

This clone has only one observation. The rearrangement links TRBV30 to TRBJ1-2, with 9 bases lining up with TRBD1. The CDR3 runs 13 residues. The trim removed 3 bases at V and 1 base at J, leaving 0 bases unmatched. CDR1 GTSNPN and CDR2 SVGIG come from the germline V gene (reference sequence). The CDR3 region is CAWRTGGNYGYTF. Here the CDR3 DNA reads TGTGCCTGGAGGACAGGGGGTAACTATGGCTACACCTTC.

This clone came up once. The V gene is TRBV7-6, the J gene TRBJ1-6; no firm D call. This CDR3 comprises 13 residues. Germline assignment: CDR1 SGHVS and CDR2 FNYEAQ. V shed 1 base and J shed 9 bases, with 7 bases lying between them. The CDR3 protein is CASSLDRFSPLHF. In nucleotides, the CDR3 is TGTGCCAGCAGCTTAGATAGATTTTCACCCCTCCACTTT.

The rearrangement links TRBV19 to TRBJ1-1, with D possibly TRBD1 on 6 matching bases. Looked up from germline, CDR1 is LNHDA and CDR2 is SQIVND (reference sequence). The CDR3 contains 13 residues. V was cut by 7 bases and J by 1 base, with 10 bases left in between. The CDR3 sequence: CASKDRSNTEAFF. The CDR3 DNA reads TGTGCCAGTAAAGACAGGTCGAACACTGAAGCTTTCTTT.

The chain employs TRBV7-9 and TRBJ2-1, with D perhaps matching TRBD2 (6 bases). CDR1 is SEHNR and CDR2 is FQNEAQ in the germline V gene (reference sequence). Trimming cost V 5 bases and J 3 bases, with 11 bases left between them. The CDR3 sequence is 14 residues long. The CDR3 protein is CASSAGTHYNEQFF. The CDR3 DNA sequence: TGTGCCAGCAGCGCGGGGACCCACTACAATGAGCAGTTCTTC.

This chain links TRBV7-3 with TRBJ1-1; D is undetermined. V dropped 5 bases and J dropped 1 base, with 11 bases sitting between them. CDR1 is SGHTA and CDR2 is FQGTGA in the germline V gene. The CDR3 sequence is 14 residues long. Written as DNA, the CDR3 is TGTGCCAGCAGCCCCCGGGGTGCGAACACTGAAGCTTTCTTT. Amino acids: CASSPRGANTEAFF. The complete variable domain, with remaining parts taken from reference TRBV7-3 and TRBJ1-1, reads GAGVSQTPSNKVTEKGKYVELRCDPISGHTALYWYRQSLGQGPEFLIYFQGTGAADDSGLPNDRFFAVRPEGSVSTLKIQRTERGDSAVYLCASSPRGANTEAFFGQGTRLTVV.

This clone was seen a few times. The chain is built from TRBV4-2 and TRBJ1-3; weak D call: TRBD1 (6 bases). The CDR3 length is 17 residues. Trimming removed 2 bases at V and 2 bases at J, with 16 bases between. Germline CDR1 LGHNA, CDR2 YNFKEQ. In DNA form, the CDR3 reads TGTGCCAGCAGCCAACCCTTGACAGGATTCGCTGGAAACACCATATATTTT. As protein: CASSQPLTGFAGNTIYF.

CDR3 region: CASSRTGGQETQYF. Here the CDR3 DNA reads TGTGCCAGCAGTCGGACAGGGGGCCAAGAGACCCAGTACTTC. This sequence joins TRBV6-5 and TRBJ2-5; 10 nucleotides agree with TRBD1. Per the germline V gene, CDR1 is MNHEY and CDR2 is SVGAGI. This CDR3 is built from 14 residues. Losses at the gene ends were 5 bases for V and 1 base for J; bases not matched to a gene: 1.

The chain couples TRBV5-6 to TRBJ2-3, with a possible D match to TRBD1 (5 bases). Germline CDR1 is SGHDT and CDR2 is YYEEEE. The V end lost 2 bases, the J end lost 6 bases, and 10 bases lay between the germline ends. This CDR3 region has 13 residues. The CDR3 protein is CASSFRELDTQYF. DNA of the CDR3: TGTGCCAGCAGCTTCAGGGAACTGGATACGCAGTATTTT.

Only one count was recorded for this clone. This chain links TRBV30 with TRBJ2-5, with a weak D call TRBD1 (7 bases). The germline V gene encodes CDR1 GTSNPN and CDR2 SVGIG (reference sequence). The CDR3 covers 15 residues. Trimming removed 1 base at V and 2 bases at J, with 14 bases between. Here the CDR3 reads CAWSGRGRRQETQYF. The CDR3 DNA sequence: TGTGCCTGGAGTGGGAGGGGGCGTAGGCAAGAGACCCAGTACTTC. The variable domain in full, with the rest retrieved from reference TRBV30 and TRBJ2-5, is SQTIHQWPATLVQPVGSPLSLECTVEGTSNPNLYWYRQAAGRGLQLLFYSVGIGQISSEVPQNLSASRPQDRQFILSSKKLLLSDSGFYLCAWSGRGRRQETQYFGPGTRLLVL.

The CDR3 reads CASSNGDQPQHF. CDR3 bases: TGTGCCAGCAGTAACGGGGATCAGCCCCAGCATTTT. The chain uses TRBV6-5 and TRBJ1-5; D remains ambiguous. Germline V gives CDR1 MNHEY, CDR2 SVGAGI. This CDR3 is built from 12 residues. The ends were cut back, 5 bases at V and 5 bases at J, with 7 bases in the middle.

This clone was counted only a few times. The sample contains more than one DNA sequence encoding this CDR3. The chain combines TRBV4-1 with TRBJ2-7, with 11 bases matching TRBD2. This CDR3 contains 15 residues. Losses at the gene ends were 5 bases for V and 2 bases for J; bases not matched to a gene: 5. The germline gives CDR1 MGHRA, CDR2 YSYEKL. CDR3 nucleotide sequence: TGCGCCAGCAGCTACGGGACTAGCGGCACCTACGAGCAGTACTTC. It specifies CASSYGTSGTYEQYF.

V gene TRBV11-2 combines with J gene TRBJ2-5, with 9 nucleotides matching TRBD2. Per the germline V gene, CDR1 is SGHAT and CDR2 is FQNNGV. The CDR3 extends over 17 amino acids. V trimming: 4 bases; J trimming: 5 bases; junction bases outside the gene matches: 14. As DNA, the CDR3 is TGTGCCAGCAGCTCTAAACCCGGGACTAGCATCCGGGAGACCCAGTACTTC. Its protein is CASSSKPGTSIRETQYF.

J is TRBJ2-7 and V is TRBV12-3 or TRBV12-4, with 9 bases that match TRBD2. This CDR3 spans 13 amino acids. The ends lost 6 bases at V and 4 bases at J; junction bases unmatched: 4. CDR3 nucleotides: TGTGCCAGCAGGCGGGGGGGCGGATACGAGCAGTACTTC. Translated, it gives CASRRGGGYEQYF.